This T cell receptor beta chain was recorded in a study of identical twins. Looked up from germline, CDR1 is SGHRS and CDR2 is YFSETQ. The CDR3 spans 17 residues. V lost 3 bases, J lost 1 base, and 11 bases stayed unmatched. TCRdb passed the 5' RACE reads through MiXCR, listing each CDR3 protein once. The sample records 600,000 to 800,000 distinct CDR3 sequences, around 20% being singletons. The sample was also reused in another study, on T cells expressing NK-cell markers. This second study notes: Seven HCMV-seropositive donors and one seronegative donor made up the eight sequenced donors. The CD3+CD56-NKG2C+ fraction was also led by these clonotypes in a handful of donors.

Sequenced material: PBMCs. The clonotype comes from a woman younger than 30 in good health. The V and J genes are TRBV5-1 and TRBJ2-7, with 9 bases aligning to TRBD1. The CDR3 spells CASSSYGGTGSSYEQYF. DNA for the CDR3: TGCGCCAGCAGCTCCTATGGAGGGACAGGGTCTTCCTACGAGCAGTACTTC.